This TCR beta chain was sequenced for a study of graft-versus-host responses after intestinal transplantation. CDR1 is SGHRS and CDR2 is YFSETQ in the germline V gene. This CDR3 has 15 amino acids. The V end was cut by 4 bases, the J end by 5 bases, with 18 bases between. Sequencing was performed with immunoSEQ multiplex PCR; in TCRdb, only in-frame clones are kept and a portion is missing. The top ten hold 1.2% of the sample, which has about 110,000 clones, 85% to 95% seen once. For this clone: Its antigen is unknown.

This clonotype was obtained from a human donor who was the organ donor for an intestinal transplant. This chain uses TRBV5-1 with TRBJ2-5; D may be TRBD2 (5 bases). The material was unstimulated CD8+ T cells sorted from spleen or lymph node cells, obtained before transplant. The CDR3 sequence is CASSPFGTGMETQYF. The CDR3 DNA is TGCGCCAGCAGCCCCTTTGGTACGGGGATGGAGACCCAGTACTTC.